The clone carrying this T cell receptor (beta chain) has a handful of counts. Sequencing used immunoSEQ multiplex PCR; TCRdb keeps in-frame clones, though not all of them. The sample lists 90,000 to 100,000 clones, roughly nine tenths seen once, with more than 0.8% in the top ten. This sample is part of a study of OX40 agonist ivuxolimab in advanced cancers. At the level of the study: Subjects had a mean age of 60 years, with a range of about 23 to 85; more than 70% were male.

This CDR3 spans 14 amino acids. V was trimmed by 4 bases and J by 3 bases, leaving 13 bases between them. Germline V gene sequence: CDR1 SGHRS, CDR2 YFSETQ. The genes are TRBV5-1 and TRBJ1-2, with a tentative D call TRBD1 (6 bases). This TCR derives from an adult with an advanced solid tumor such as melanoma, head and neck, liver or kidney cancer. Sequenced here: CD4+ or CD8+ T cells sorted from blood, sampled in a trial of the OX40 agonist ivuxolimab. This chain's CDR3 is CASSPEGGDYGYTF. For the CDR3, the DNA is TGCGCCAGCAGCCCGGAGGGGGGGGACTATGGCTACACCTTC.